Listed here are 20 T cell receptor beta chains from one sample, sequenced in a study of CD8 T cells in Susac syndrome. It was with random hexamers that about 0.45 to 1 ug RNA was reverse transcribed. TCRdb analysed the immunoSEQ multiplex PCR reads with MiXCR anew, one entry per CDR3 protein. This sample has 150,000 to 200,000 distinct CDR3 sequences; around 94% occur once, and the top ten carry around 0.15%. The sequenced sample was CD4+ T cells from PBMCs. These receptor sequences come from a human donor in good health.

This clonotype showed up just once. This sequence joins TRBV12-3 or TRBV12-4 and TRBJ1-5; D might be TRBD1 (6 bases). Trimming pared 5 bases from V and 11 bases from J, leaving 16 bases between. The CDR3 totals 13 residues. The CDR3 region is CASSTKQGLAQHF. The CDR3 nucleotides are TGTGCCAGCAGTACAAAACAGGGACTAGCCCAGCATTTT.

This clonotype appeared a single time. The chain is built from TRBV7-2 and TRBJ2-3; 8 nucleotides line up with TRBD2. Unmatched junction bases numbered 6, after V lost 2 bases and J lost 5 bases. The germline V gene encodes CDR1 SGHTA and CDR2 FQGNSA. The length of the CDR3 is 15 residues. The CDR3 DNA is TGTGCCAGCAGCTTATCGGGGGGGGCTCAAGATACGCAGTATTTT. Encoded protein: CASSLSGGAQDTQYF.

V is TRBV7-9 and J is TRBJ1-6, with a weak D call TRBD1 (5 bases). The CDR3 is 17 residues long. Deletions cut 5 bases from V and 7 bases from J, with 21 bases between. Germline CDR1 SEHNR, CDR2 FQNEAQ (reference sequence). The CDR3 here is CASSPTDKGRENSPLHF. CDR3 sequence (DNA): TGTGCCAGCAGCCCAACCGATAAGGGACGCGAAAATTCACCCCTCCACTTT.

The gene calls are TRBV11-1 and TRBJ2-3; D unclear. Deletions cut 2 bases from V and 6 bases from J, with 12 bases between. The CDR3 is made up of 14 amino acids. CDR1 is SGHAT, CDR2 FQDESV, per germline (reference sequence). The CDR3 region has the DNA TGTGCCAGCAGCTTAAGTCCCCGGGCGGATACGCAGTATTTT. This gives the protein CASSLSPRADTQYF. The whole variable domain, remainder taken from reference TRBV11-1 and TRBJ2-3, is EAEVAQSPRYKITEKSQAVAFWCDPISGHATLYWYRQILGQGPELLVQFQDESVVDDSQLPKDRFSAERLKGVDSTLKIQPAELGDSAMYLCASSLSPRADTQYFGPGTRLTVL.

The V gene is TRBV3-1, the J gene TRBJ1-6; no clear D gene. From germline, CDR1 is LGHDT and CDR2 YNNKEL (reference sequence). This CDR3 is built from 14 residues. Trimming pared 7 bases from V and 7 bases from J, leaving 14 bases between. The chain's CDR3 is CASNNGGSNSPLHF. The DNA for the CDR3 is TGTGCCAGCAACAATGGAGGAAGCAATTCACCCCTCCACTTT.

The J gene is TRBJ2-5, the V gene TRBV24-1; D gene uncertain. The V gene's germline CDR1 is KGHDR and CDR2 SFDVKD. The V end was cut by 3 bases, the J end by 4 bases, with 14 bases between. The CDR3 spans 15 residues. CDR3 in amino acids: CATSDPRKGGETQYF. The CDR3 DNA follows: TGTGCCACCAGTGATCCCCGGAAGGGCGGAGAGACCCAGTACTTC.

This clonotype was observed a single time. The chain's CDR3 is CASSQELLAGGPNEQFF. CDR3 DNA: TGTGCCAGCAGCCAAGAACTACTAGCGGGGGGCCCGAATGAGCAGTTCTTC. The J gene is TRBJ2-1, the V gene TRBV3-1, with TRBD2 matching 12 bases. Per germline, CDR1 LGHDT and CDR2 YNNKEL (reference sequence). Trimming cost V 0 bases and J 7 bases; bases outside gene matches: 7. This CDR3 region has 17 residues.

The chain carries TRBV4-2 and TRBJ1-1; TRBD1 is a possible D gene (5 bases). CDR1 and CDR2 from the germline V gene are LGHNA and YNFKEQ. The CDR3 extends over 14 amino acids. V was clipped by 3 bases and J by 1 base, with 9 bases between them. The CDR3 DNA is TGTGCCAGCAGCCATACTGACAGGAACACTGAAGCTTTCTTT. This sequence encodes CASSHTDRNTEAFF.

V gene TRBV4-2 combines with J gene TRBJ1-1; D gene unclear. The CDR3 totals 14 residues. In germline, CDR1 is LGHNA, CDR2 YNFKEQ. Trimming cost V 3 bases and J 1 base, with 9 bases left between them. This CDR3 reads CASSHNNGNTEAFF. The CDR3 region has the DNA TGTGCCAGCAGCCATAATAACGGGAACACTGAAGCTTTCTTT.

The chain combines TRBV12-3 or TRBV12-4 with TRBJ2-1, with 8 bases aligning to TRBD1. CDR3 size: 12 residues. J gave up 10 bases and V 5 bases, and 4 bases lay outside the gene matches. CDR3 region: CASSRQGYEQFF. The CDR3 region has the DNA TGTGCCAGCAGTCGACAGGGGTACGAGCAGTTCTTC.

The J gene is TRBJ2-5, the V gene TRBV5-4; TRBD2 matches at 9 bases. This CDR3 has 14 amino acids. The V and J ends lost 3 bases and 4 bases, in that order; junction bases with no gene match: 4. Germline CDR1 is SGHNT and CDR2 is YYREEE (reference sequence). The CDR3 coding sequence is TGTGCCAGCAGCTCGCGGGGGGGCCCAGAGACCCAGTACTTC. Translation: CASSSRGGPETQYF.

This sequence joins TRBV12-3 or TRBV12-4 and TRBJ1-5; 8 bases match TRBD1. There are 15 residues in the CDR3. V trimming: 1 base; J trimming: 4 bases; junction bases outside the gene matches: 3. CDR3 amino acids: CASSLGGQGNQPQHF. The DNA for the CDR3 is TGTGCCAGCAGTTTAGGAGGACAGGGTAATCAGCCCCAGCATTTT.

The chain has TRBV9 and TRBJ2-5; a possible D gene is TRBD2 (5 bases). The CDR3 sequence is 13 residues long. Germline V gene data show CDR1 as SGDLS and CDR2 as YYNGEE. The V end was cut by 4 bases, the J end by 5 bases, with 12 bases between. CDR3 DNA sequence: TGTGCCAGCAGCTCGAGCGGCGCGGAGACCCAGTACTTC. This gives the protein CASSSSGAETQYF.

The V and J genes are TRBV5-1 and TRBJ2-7, with D perhaps TRBD1 (5 bases). The CDR3 totals 14 residues. Trimming took 0 bases from V and 7 from J, leaving 14 bases between them. Germline assignment: CDR1 SGHRS and CDR2 YFSETQ. CDR3 amino acids: CASSLGGTQGEQYF. The CDR3 DNA sequence: TGCGCCAGCAGCTTGGGGGGCACCCAAGGGGAGCAGTACTTC.

This chain connects TRBV4-3 to TRBJ1-2; 7 nucleotides match TRBD1. Trimming cost V 1 base and J 4 bases; bases outside gene matches: 9. This CDR3 region has 16 residues. CDR1 and CDR2 from the germline V gene are LGHNA and YSLEER. The CDR3 loop is CASSQGLDRRFYGYTF. CDR3 DNA sequence: TGCGCCAGCAGCCAAGGGTTGGACAGGAGATTCTATGGCTACACCTTC.

J is TRBJ2-7 and V is TRBV14, with D possibly TRBD2 on 6 matching bases. Germline V gene lookup returns CDR1 SGHDN and CDR2 FVKESK. Trimming stripped 2 bases from V and 3 bases from J, with 11 bases between. The CDR3 runs to 14 residues. The CDR3 loop is CASSQSLANYEQYF. The DNA of the CDR3 is TGTGCCAGCAGCCAAAGCCTAGCGAACTACGAGCAGTACTTC.

The V and J genes are TRBV14 and TRBJ2-6; D is undetermined. Germline V gene sequence: CDR1 SGHDN, CDR2 FVKESK. The length of the CDR3 is 15 residues. With 4 bases removed from V and 3 bases from J, the gap between germline ends came to 10 bases. CDR3 loop: CASSLTPYGANVLTF. The CDR3 bases are TGTGCCAGCAGCCTCACTCCCTATGGGGCCAACGTCCTGACTTTC.

V gene TRBV20-1 combines with J gene TRBJ2-7, with 9 bases matching TRBD1. V gave up 0 bases and J gave up 7 bases; unmatched junction bases: 7. The CDR3 contains 14 residues. Germline V gene lookup returns CDR1 DFQATT and CDR2 SNEGSKA (reference sequence). CDR3 nucleotide sequence: TGCAGTGCTAGAGAATACAGGGGGCTATGGGAGCAGTACTTC. It is translated as CSAREYRGLWEQYF.

The genes are TRBV6-2 or TRBV6-3 and TRBJ2-2; tentatively, D is TRBD1 (5 bases). Germline loops: CDR1 MNHEY, CDR2 SVGEGT. This CDR3 has 13 residues. V lost 11 bases and J lost 1, with 11 bases in between. CDR3: CAGETGNTGELFF. The CDR3 region has the DNA TGTGCCGGAGAAACAGGGAACACCGGGGAGCTGTTTTTT.

J is TRBJ1-2 and V is TRBV5-1; D may be TRBD1 (5 bases). Per germline, CDR1 SGHRS and CDR2 YFSETQ. This CDR3 spans 16 amino acids. The V and J ends lost 0 bases and 6 bases respectively, with 18 bases between them. CDR3 residues: CASSLESGREADGYTF. In nucleotides, the CDR3 is TGCGCCAGCAGCTTGGAGTCGGGCAGGGAGGCCGATGGCTACACCTTC.